The entry that follows covers one TCR beta chain sequence. After removal of 6 bases from V and 7 bases from J, the junction contained 2 bases not matched to a gene. Germline V CDR1 and CDR2: MNHEY, SMNVEV (reference sequence). The CDR3 has 12 residues. This sample was included in a study of cytomegalovirus exposure and HLA in healthy donors. The PCR made use of 60 Vbeta and 13 Jbeta primers. Produced via immunoSEQ multiplex PCR; TCRdb's table is partial and in-frame only. The sample has some 220,000 clones; approximately 82% are singletons. The chain uses TRBV27 and TRBJ2-1, with 8 bases fitting TRBD2. The specimen was PBMCs. This receptor was taken from a woman in her forties in good health and CMV-seronegative. CDR3 nucleotide sequence: TGTGCCAGCAGCTTAGCGGGAAATGAGCAGTTCTTC. This gives the protein CASSLAGNEQFF.